This T cell receptor beta chain was recovered during a study of Graves' ophthalmopathy and Graves' hyperthyroidism. This clonotype was seen many times. Exclusion applied to patients with other autoimmune diseases, uncontrolled infections, pregnancy or lactation. Amplification targeted the TCR beta CDR3 regions, with RNA transcripts as the source material. First-round RT-PCR employed HTBI primers, with a second-round multiplex PCR after it. TCRdb re-derived calls from the multiplex PCR reads in MiXCR, one entry per CDR3 protein. The sample yields approximately 700,000 distinct CDR3 sequences, approximately 39% seen once. The source is an adult man with Graves' ophthalmopathy. Sequencing was carried out using peripheral blood.

The CDR3 protein is CASSTARGRIPHEQYF. CDR3 in DNA: TGTGCCAGCAGCACTGCCAGGGGGCGAATCCCCCACGAGCAGTACTTC. The chain is built from TRBV7-9 and TRBJ2-7, with 8 bases matching TRBD1. J was trimmed by 5 bases and V by 5 bases; bases with no gene match: 14. Per the germline V gene, CDR1 is SEHNR and CDR2 is FQNEAQ (reference sequence). This CDR3 spans 16 amino acids.